This T cell receptor beta chain comes out of a study of T cell responses to AZD1222 COVID-19 vaccine. Clones were sequenced by immunoSEQ multiplex PCR, and TCRdb holds only the in-frame ones, with some missing. Of fewer than 70,000 clones in the sample, about 91% are singletons; the top ten hold about 5.9%. Investigators merged groups given second doses at roughly 4 or roughly 12 weeks. Regarding the study as a whole: There were vaccine-associated CD4 TCRs across spike, dominant at 160-218 and 743-854. Rises in breadth and depth of Spike-specific TCRs came after two AZD1222 doses. It should be noted that donors were predominantly white British and more often female, and clonal diversity was possibly underestimated.

On this clone: The target antigen is unknown.

Germline V gives CDR1 MDHEN, CDR2 SYDVKM. The CDR3 covers 14 residues. The J segment lost 9 bases and the V segment lost 8 bases, leaving 9 bases of the junction unmatched. The input for sequencing was peripheral blood, taken 28 days after the second AZD1222 dose. This rearrangement joins TRBV28 to TRBJ2-1; 11 nucleotides align to TRBD2. This clonotype was obtained from an adult who received the AZD1222 COVID-19 vaccine. CDR3 residues: CASRLAGGRSEQFF. Written as DNA, the CDR3 is TGTGCCAGCCGTCTAGCGGGGGGTAGGAGTGAGCAGTTCTTC.